One TCR beta chain is described in this entry. Its antigen is still unknown. This sample was included in a study of beta chain features in type 1 diabetes. CDR1 and CDR2 from the germline V gene are LNHNV and YYDKDF (reference sequence). The CDR3 length is 15 residues. The V gene end was trimmed by 5 bases and the J gene end by 5 bases; junction bases not matched to a gene: 6. TCRB transcripts that were expressed got sequenced, as all of the isolated RNA had been reverse transcribed. Generated by immunoSEQ multiplex PCR, the TCRdb table keeps only in-frame clones and is missing some. The sample includes about 220,000 clones, roughly 10% of them seen just once. Broader study findings: In the patient group, naive, central memory and Treg TCRB repertoires seemed more alike than in the healthy donor group. A pattern of fewer insertions and more deletions at VDJ junctions was seen in type 1 diabetes patients.

The V call is TRBV15, the J call TRBJ2-5, with 12 bases matching TRBD2. This TCR came from a man younger than 30 in good health. Material: central memory CD4+ T cells from blood. For the CDR3, the DNA is TGTGCCACCAGCTCACGGACTAGCGGGATGGAGACCCAGTACTTC. As protein: CATSSRTSGMETQYF.